This TCR beta chain was observed in a study of blood T cells in healthy people across ages. The CDR3 sequence is 14 residues long. V was trimmed by 3 bases and J by 5 bases, leaving 16 bases between them. CDR1 and CDR2 (germline): SQVTM, ANQGSEA. This clonotype was seen more than once but under ten times. About 9.6 milliliters of peripheral blood were drawn from each donor into EDTA-treated tubes. A J-beta primer mix and a sample-barcoded 5' primer were used in a second PCR of roughly 7 to 12 cycles. TCRdb processed the 5' RACE reads anew with MiXCR; each CDR3 protein has one entry. The sample records 1.5 million or so distinct CDR3 sequences, approximately 38% being singletons.

Sequencing input: blood. This receptor was taken from a woman under 30 in good health. The chain employs TRBV29-1 and TRBJ1-1, with unresolved D. This CDR3 reads CSVDRTVGRTEAFF. The CDR3 DNA is TGCAGCGTTGATCGTACAGTAGGTCGAACTGAAGCTTTCTTT.